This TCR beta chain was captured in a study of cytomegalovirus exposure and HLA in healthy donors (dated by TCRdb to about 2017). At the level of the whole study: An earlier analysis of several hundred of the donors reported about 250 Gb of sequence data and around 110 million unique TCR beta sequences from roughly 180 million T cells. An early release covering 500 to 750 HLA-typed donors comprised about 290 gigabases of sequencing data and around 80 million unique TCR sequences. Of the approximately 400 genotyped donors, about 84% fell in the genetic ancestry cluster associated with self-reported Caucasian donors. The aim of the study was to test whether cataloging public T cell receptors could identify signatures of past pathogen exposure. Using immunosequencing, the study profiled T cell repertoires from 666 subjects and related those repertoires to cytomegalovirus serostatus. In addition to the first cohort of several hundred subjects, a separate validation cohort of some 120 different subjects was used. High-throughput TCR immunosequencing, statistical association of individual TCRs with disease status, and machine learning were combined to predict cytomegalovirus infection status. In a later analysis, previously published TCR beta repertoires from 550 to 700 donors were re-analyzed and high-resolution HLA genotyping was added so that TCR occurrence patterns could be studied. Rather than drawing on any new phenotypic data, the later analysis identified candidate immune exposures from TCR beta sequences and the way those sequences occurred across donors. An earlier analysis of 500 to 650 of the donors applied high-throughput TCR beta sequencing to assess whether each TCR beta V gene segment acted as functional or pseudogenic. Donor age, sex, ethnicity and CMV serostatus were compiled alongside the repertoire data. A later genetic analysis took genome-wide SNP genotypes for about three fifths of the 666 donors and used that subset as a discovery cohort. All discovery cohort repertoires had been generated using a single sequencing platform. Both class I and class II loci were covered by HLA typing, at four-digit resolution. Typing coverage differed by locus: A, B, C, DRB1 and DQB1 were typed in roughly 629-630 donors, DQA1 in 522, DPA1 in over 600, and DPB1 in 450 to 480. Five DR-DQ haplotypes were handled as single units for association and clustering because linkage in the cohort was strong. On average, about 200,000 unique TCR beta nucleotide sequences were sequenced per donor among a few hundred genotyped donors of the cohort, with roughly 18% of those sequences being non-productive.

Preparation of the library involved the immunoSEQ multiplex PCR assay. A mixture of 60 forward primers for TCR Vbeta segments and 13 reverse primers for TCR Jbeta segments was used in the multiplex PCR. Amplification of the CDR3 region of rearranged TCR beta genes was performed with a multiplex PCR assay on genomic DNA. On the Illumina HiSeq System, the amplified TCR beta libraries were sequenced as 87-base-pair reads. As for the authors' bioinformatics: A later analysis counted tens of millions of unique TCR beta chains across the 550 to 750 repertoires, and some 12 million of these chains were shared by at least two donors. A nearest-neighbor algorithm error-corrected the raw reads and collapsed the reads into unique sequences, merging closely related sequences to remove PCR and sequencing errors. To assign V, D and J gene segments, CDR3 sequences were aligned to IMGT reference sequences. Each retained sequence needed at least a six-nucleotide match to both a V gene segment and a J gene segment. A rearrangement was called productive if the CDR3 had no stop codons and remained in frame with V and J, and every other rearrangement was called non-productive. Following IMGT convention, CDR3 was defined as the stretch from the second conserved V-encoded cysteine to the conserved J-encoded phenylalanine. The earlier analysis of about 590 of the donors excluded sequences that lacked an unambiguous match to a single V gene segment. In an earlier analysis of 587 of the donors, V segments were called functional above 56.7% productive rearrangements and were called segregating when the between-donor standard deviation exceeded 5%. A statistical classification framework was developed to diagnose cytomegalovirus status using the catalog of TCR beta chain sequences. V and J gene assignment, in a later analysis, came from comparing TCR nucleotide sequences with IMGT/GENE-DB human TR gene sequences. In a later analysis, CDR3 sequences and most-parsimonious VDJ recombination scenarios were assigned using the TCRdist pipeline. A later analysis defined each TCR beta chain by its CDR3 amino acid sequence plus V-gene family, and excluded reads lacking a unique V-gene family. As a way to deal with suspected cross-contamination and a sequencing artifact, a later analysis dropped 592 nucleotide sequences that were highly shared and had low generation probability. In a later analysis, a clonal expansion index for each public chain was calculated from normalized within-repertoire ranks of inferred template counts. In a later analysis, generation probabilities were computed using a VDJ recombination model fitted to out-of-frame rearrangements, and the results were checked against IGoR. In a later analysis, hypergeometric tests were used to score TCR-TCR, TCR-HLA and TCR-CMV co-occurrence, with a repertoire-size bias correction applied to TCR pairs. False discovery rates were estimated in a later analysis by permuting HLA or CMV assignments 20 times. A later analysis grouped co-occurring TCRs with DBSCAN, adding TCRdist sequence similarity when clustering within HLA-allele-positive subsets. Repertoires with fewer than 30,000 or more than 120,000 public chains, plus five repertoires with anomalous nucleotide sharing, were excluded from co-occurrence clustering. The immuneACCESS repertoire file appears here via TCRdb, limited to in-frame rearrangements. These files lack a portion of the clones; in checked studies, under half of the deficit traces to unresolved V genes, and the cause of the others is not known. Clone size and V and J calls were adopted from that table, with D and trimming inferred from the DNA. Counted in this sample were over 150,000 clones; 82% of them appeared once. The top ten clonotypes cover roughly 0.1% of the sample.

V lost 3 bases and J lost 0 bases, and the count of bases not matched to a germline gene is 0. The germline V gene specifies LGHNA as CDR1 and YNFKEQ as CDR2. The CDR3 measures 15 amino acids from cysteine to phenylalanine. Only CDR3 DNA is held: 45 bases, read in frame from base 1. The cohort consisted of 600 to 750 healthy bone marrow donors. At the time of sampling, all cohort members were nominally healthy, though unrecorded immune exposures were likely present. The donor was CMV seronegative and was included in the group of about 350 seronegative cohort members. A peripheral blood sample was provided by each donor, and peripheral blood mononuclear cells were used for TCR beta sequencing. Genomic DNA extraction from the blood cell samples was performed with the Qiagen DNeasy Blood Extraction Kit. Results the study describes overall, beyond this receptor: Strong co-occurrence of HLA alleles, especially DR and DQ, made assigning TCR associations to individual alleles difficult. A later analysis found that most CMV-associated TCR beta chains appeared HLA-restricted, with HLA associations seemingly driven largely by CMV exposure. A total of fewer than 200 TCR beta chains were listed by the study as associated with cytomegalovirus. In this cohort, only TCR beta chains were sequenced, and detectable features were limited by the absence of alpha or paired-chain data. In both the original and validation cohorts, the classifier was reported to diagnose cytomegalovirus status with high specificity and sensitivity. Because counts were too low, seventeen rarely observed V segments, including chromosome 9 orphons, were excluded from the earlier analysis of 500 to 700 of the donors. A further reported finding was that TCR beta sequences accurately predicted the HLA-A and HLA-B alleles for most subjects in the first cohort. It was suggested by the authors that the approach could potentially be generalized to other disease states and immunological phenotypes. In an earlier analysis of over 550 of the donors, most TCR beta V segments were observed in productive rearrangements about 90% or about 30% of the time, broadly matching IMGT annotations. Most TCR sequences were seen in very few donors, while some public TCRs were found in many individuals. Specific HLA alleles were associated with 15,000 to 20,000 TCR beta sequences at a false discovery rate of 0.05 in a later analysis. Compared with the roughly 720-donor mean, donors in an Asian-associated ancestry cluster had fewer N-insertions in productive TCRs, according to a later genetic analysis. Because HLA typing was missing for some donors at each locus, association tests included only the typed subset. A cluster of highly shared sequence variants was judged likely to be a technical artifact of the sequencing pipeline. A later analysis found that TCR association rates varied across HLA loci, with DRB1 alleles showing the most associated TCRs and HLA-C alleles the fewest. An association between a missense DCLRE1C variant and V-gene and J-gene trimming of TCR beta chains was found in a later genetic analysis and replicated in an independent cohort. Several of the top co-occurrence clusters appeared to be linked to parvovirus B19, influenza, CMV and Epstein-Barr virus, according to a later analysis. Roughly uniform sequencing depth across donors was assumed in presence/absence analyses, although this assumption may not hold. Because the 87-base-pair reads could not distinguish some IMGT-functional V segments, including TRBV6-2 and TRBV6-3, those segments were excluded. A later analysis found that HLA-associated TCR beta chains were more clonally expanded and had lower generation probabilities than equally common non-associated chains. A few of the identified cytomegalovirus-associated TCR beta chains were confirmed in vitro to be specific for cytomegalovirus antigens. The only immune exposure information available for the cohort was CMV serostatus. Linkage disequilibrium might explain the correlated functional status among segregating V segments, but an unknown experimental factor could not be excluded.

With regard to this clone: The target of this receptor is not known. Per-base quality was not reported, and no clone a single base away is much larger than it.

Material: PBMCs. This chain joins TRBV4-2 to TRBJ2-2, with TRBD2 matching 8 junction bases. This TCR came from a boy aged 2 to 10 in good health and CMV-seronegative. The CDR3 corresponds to CASSHGGANTGELFF. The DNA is TGTGCCAGCAGCCACGGGGGGGCGAACACCGGGGAGCTGTTTTTT.